This TCR beta chain stems from a study of T cell responses to AZD1222 COVID-19 vaccine (dated by TCRdb to 2020 to 2022). Turning to the overall study: A total of approximately 250 trial participants underwent TCR sequencing, of whom roughly 210 had received two doses of AZD1222 and around 25 had received two doses of the MenACWY control vaccine. Enrollment into the trials was organized by age into subgroups of 18-55, 56-69 and 70-plus years, and those subgroups contained about 160, 30 and 59 TCR-sequenced participants, respectively. The full study reports these points: After two AZD1222 doses, spike-specific TCR breadth and depth were significantly higher than at day 0 and than in MenACWY recipients. Nearly half of unique spike-specific TCRs reportedly recognized epitopes outside regions mutated in the B.1.351 and B.1.1.7 variants. Participants were mostly white British, with more females than males. The authors suggested clonal diversity may have been underestimated. The whole spike protein was spanned by vaccine-associated CD4 TCRs, and dominant responses were seen in regions 160-218 and 743-854. Because no day 14 peak-response samples were available, the repertoires could be characterized only after the peak T cell response. Conclusions about previously exposed vaccinees are limited because only six or seven AZD1222 recipients were SARS-CoV-2 seropositive at baseline. In the small 56-69-year group, the increase in depth fell short of significance, most likely because of low power.

The sample's time point label, decoded: baseline before first vaccination. This specimen's treatment or condition label, per the study, means: meningococcal conjugate vaccine given as trial control. Vaccinee samples were obtained from the UK trials COV001 and COV002, which included a single-blind randomized controlled phase 2/3 trial of AZD1222 (ChAdOx1 nCoV-19) in healthy adults. For TCRbeta chain sequencing, PBMC samples from trial participants were taken at day 0 and at day 28 after the second dose. Note on this clone: It has no known antigen specificity. No much larger clone is present one base from it, and per-base qualities are unavailable.

The CDR3 regions of human TCRbeta chains were analyzed by immunosequencing. The paper's processing steps were these. TCRs in the repertoires were matched against a reference library of SARS-CoV-2-specific TCRs that had been generated with the MIRA antigen-specificity platform. Breadth was defined as the fraction of unique TCRs that were SARS-CoV-2-associated, and depth was defined as the fraction of total T cells that were SARS-CoV-2-associated. Using the MIRA data, every spike-specific TCR was mapped to the spike region that the TCR reacted to and assigned to either a CD4 or a CD8 class. Log10-transformed breadth and depth values were compared by one-way ANOVA with Sidak's multiple comparisons tests. The source is immuneACCESS, and TCRdb retained only in-frame sequences with V and J called. Part of the clones is not carried over; for the studies checked, unresolved V genes explain less than half of this, and the remainder is unexplained. V and J calls and clone size are given by that table; D and trimming were obtained from the DNA. In all, the sample holds roughly 200,000 clones, and roughly 91% of those were seen once. In total, the top ten clones hold 0.9% to 1.1% of the sample.

The receptor's source is an adult in good health. The sample in question was peripheral blood, obtained on day 0 of MenACWY control vaccination.

The DNA reads as follows: TGTGCCACCAGCAGAGAGTCCGGCCGCTCTGGAAACACCATATATTTT. This gives the protein CATSRESGRSGNTIYF. The chain is assembled from TRBV15 and TRBJ1-3; the D gene remains uncertain. Including cysteine and phenylalanine, the CDR3 has 16 amino acids. Only CDR3 DNA remains: 48 bases, in frame from the first base. Looking up the germline V gene (reference sequence) yields CDR1 LNHNV and CDR2 YYDKDF. Deletion took 0 bases off V and 0 bases off J, with a span of 9 bases between the germline ends.